This T cell receptor beta chain appears in the sequencing data of a study of blood T cell repertoires in COVID-19. There are 15 residues in the CDR3. Germline-derived CDR1 and CDR2 are SGHDT and YYEEEE. Trimming removed 1 base from V and 7 bases from J; junction bases left unmatched: 5. The repertoire was sequenced with immunoSEQ multiplex PCR; TCRdb's copy has only in-frame clones and lacks some. The data hold tens of thousands of clones, with about 89% observed a single time. The specimen was peripheral blood. The J gene is TRBJ2-1, the V gene TRBV5-6, with TRBD2 matching 10 bases. This TCR was recovered from a man in his fifties or sixties with COVID-19, enrolled during active disease. The CDR3 DNA reads as TGTGCCAGCAGCTTGTGGACTAGCGGTACTAATGAGCAGTTCTTC. Its protein is CASSLWTSGTNEQFF. The full variable domain, its missing parts supplied by reference TRBV5-6 and TRBJ2-1, is DAGVTQSPTHLIKTRGQQVTLRCSPKSGHDTVSWYQQALGQGPQFIFQYYEEEERQRGNFPDRFSGHQFPNYSSELNVNALLLGDSALYLCASSLWTSGTNEQFFGPGTRLTVL.